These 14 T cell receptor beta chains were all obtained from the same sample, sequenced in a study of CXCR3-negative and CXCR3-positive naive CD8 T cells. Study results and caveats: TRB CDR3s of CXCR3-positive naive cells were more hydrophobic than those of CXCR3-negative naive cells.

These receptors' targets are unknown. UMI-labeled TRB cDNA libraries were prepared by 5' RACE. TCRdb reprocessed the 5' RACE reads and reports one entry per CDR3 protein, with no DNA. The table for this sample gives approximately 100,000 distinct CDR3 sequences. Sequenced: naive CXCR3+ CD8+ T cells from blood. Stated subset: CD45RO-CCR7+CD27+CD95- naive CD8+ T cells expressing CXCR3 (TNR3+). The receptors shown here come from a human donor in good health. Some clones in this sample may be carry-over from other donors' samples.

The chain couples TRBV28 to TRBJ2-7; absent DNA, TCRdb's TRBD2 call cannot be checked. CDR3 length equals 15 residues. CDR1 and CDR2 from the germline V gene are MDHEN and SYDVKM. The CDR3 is CASSPGTSGSYEQYF.

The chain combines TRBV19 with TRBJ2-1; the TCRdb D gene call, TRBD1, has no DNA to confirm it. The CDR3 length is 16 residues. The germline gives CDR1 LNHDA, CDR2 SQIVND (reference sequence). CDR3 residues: CASSPFVGDLDNEQFF.

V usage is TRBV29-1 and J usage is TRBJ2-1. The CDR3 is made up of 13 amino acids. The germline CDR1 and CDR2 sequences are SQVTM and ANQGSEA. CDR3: CSASGSSYNEQFF.

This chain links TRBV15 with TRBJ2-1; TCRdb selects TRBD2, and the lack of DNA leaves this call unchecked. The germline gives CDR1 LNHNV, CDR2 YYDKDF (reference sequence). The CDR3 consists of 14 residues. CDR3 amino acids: CATSEAGKFNEQFF.

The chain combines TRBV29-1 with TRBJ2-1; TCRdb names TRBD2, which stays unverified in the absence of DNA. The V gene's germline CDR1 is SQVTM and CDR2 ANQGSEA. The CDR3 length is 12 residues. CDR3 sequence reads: CSAEGLRNEQFF.

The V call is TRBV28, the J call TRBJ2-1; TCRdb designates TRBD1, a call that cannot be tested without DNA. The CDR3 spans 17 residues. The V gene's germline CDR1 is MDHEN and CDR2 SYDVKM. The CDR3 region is CASSSTGQGISYNEQSF.

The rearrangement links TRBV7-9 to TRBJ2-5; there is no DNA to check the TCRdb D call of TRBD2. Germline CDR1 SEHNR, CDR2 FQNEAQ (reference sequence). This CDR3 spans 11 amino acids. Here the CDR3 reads CASRLGETQYF.

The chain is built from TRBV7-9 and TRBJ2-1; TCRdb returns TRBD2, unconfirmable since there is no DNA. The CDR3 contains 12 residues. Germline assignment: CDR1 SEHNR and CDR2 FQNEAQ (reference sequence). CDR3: CASSPSWDEQFF. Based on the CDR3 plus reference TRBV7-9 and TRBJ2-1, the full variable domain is DTGVSQNPRHKITKRGQNVTFRCDPISEHNRLYWYRQTLGQGPEFLTYFQNEAQLEKSRLLSDRFSAERPKGSFSTLEIQRTEQGDSAMYLCASSPSWDEQFFGPGTRLTVL.

The CDR3 reads CASRPGAGGDTQYF. The J gene is TRBJ2-3, the V gene TRBV6-5; the D call from TCRdb, TRBD1, cannot be confirmed without DNA. The germline V gene encodes CDR1 MNHEY and CDR2 SVGAGI. The CDR3 is 14 amino acids.

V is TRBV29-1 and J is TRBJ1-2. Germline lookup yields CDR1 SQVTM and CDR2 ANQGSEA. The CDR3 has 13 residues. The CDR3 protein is CSVDSGDNGGYTF.

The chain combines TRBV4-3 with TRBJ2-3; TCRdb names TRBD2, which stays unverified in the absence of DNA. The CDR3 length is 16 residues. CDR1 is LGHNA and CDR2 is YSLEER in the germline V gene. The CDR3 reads CASSQDRLGSPDTQYF.

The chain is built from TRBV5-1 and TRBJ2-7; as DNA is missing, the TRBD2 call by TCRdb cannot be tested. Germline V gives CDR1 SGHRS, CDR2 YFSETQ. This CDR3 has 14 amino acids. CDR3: CASSLECGSYEQYF.

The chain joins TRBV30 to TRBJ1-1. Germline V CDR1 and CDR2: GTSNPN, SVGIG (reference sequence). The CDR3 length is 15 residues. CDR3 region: CAWSLPELMNTEAFF.

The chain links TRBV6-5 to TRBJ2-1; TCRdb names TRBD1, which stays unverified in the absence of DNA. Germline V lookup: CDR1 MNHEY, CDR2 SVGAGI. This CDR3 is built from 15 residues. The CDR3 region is CASSYSTGGSGEQFF.